The clone carrying this TCR beta chain was detected a few times. Its matching antigen is unknown. The treatment here: 15 to 20 received Ad26.COV2.S at low or high dose, single or two shots; a few received placebo; per-sample allocation not given. Sampling occurred on day 63 after the first vaccine or placebo injection. Adults aged 18-55 years in Boston included the donor. The data stem from a study of Ad26.COV2.S vaccination and SARS-CoV-2 variants. Overall study: Enrolled in COV1001, the donor was in the Ad26.COV2.S trial arm, which received the vaccine.

Generated by immunoSEQ multiplex PCR, the TCRdb table keeps only in-frame clones and is missing some. The table includes about 470,000 clones, roughly 87% detected once. Overall study findings and caveats: Substantial breadth was reported for post-vaccination spike-specific CD8+ and CD4+ T cells.

CDR3 length: 13 amino acids. CDR1 and CDR2 (germline): MDHEN, SYDVKM. V was clipped by 6 bases and J by 4 bases, with 9 bases between them. This clonotype was sampled from a person between 18 and 65 years old who received the Ad26.COV2.S COVID-19 vaccine or a placebo. The chain combines TRBV28 with TRBJ1-4; no firm D call. The specimen comprised peripheral blood, sampled in a trial of Ad26.COV2.S vaccine versus placebo. CDR3 nucleotides: TGTGCCAGCAGGGCCAGCCTTAATGAAAAACTGTTTTTT. Encoded protein: CASRASLNEKLFF. The complete variable domain, with remaining parts taken from reference TRBV28 and TRBJ1-4, reads DVKVTQSSRYLVKRTGEKVFLECVQDMDHENMFWYRQDPGLGLRLIYFSYDVKMKEKGDIPEGYSVSREKKERFSLILESASTNQTSMYLCASRASLNEKLFFGSGTQLSVL.